This TCR beta chain came from a study of shared clonotypes between healthy human individuals. The CDR3 spans 14 residues. J was trimmed by 6 bases and V by 1 base; bases with no gene match: 5. Germline lookup yields CDR1 SEHNR and CDR2 FQNEAQ (reference sequence). Donors were healthy HIV-negative adults without recently reported acute infections or vaccinations. Profiling relied on immunoSEQ multiplex PCR, and the TCRdb table lists in-frame clones only, not all of them. The data hold approximately 2.4 million clones, with nearly 97% observed a single time. Broader study findings: Non-shared clonotypes had lower generation probabilities than those shared by all four donors.

Of note for this clone: Its specificity is unknown.

The receptor comes from a man between 18 and 29 years old in good health. The sample consisted of naive CD4+ T cells sorted from blood. The subset is: CD45RA+ positively selected. This rearrangement joins TRBV7-9 to TRBJ2-7; TRBD1 matches at 8 bases. The CDR3 sequence: CASSLGFTGGEQYF. The CDR3 nucleotides read TGTGCCAGCAGCTTAGGCTTCACAGGGGGCGAGCAGTACTTC. The full variable domain, with the rest looked up from reference TRBV7-9 and TRBJ2-7, is DTGVSQNPRHKITKRGQNVTFRCDPISEHNRLYWYRQTLGQGPEFLTYFQNEAQLEKSRLLSDRFSAERPKGSFSTLEIQRTEQGDSAMYLCASSLGFTGGEQYFGPGTRLTVT.